This T cell receptor (beta chain) was observed in a study of T cell repertoires in cytomegalovirus infection. Study summary: In the study, CMV epitopes included recently identified HLA-C-restricted and well-studied HLA-B-restricted ones.

One entry per CDR3 protein, called by TCRdb with MiXCR from the reads. The sample has roughly 730,000 distinct CDR3 sequences, 30% to 35% seen once; the top ten hold 15% to 20%. General study findings and limits: HLA-C-restricted TCR beta clonotypes specific for CMV led the ex vivo response. Cumulated frequencies of public TCR beta families served to identify carriers of CMV plus the relevant HLA.

A word on this clonotype: Its specificity is unknown.

Specimen: cultured PBMCs, collected from culture after CMV antigen stimulation. This clonotype originated in a human donor in good health (CMV status not recorded). Some clones in this sample may be carry-over from other donors' samples.

CDR3 bases: TGTGCCAGCTCCCCGGGGAGTCGGAGTGAAAAACTGTTTTTT. Encoded protein: CASSPGSRSEKLFF. The rearrangement joins TRBV12-3 or TRBV12-4 to TRBJ1-4; no clear D. The CDR3 covers 14 residues. V lost 8 bases and J lost 7, with 17 bases in between.